Below are 25 T cell receptor beta chains sequenced from a single sample in a study of cytomegalovirus exposure and HLA in healthy donors. Here immunoSEQ multiplex PCR was the method, and the copy in TCRdb shows in-frame clones only, minus some. This table has over 200,000 clones, 88% appearing once. The sequenced sample was PBMCs. The receptors shown here come from a woman aged 18-29 years in good health and CMV-seronegative.

J is TRBJ2-5 and V is TRBV6-1; D gene uncertain. From germline, CDR1 is MNHNS and CDR2 SASEGT. The V end was cut by 8 bases, the J end by 2 bases, with 9 bases between. The CDR3 has 12 residues. The CDR3 bases are TGTGCCAGCCGCTTCCGGCAAGAGACCCAGTACTTC. This translates into CASRFRQETQYF.

V is TRBV27 and J is TRBJ2-1, with a tentative D call TRBD2 (6 bases). The CDR3 contains 13 residues. V lost 2 bases and J lost 6, with 8 bases in between. CDR1 and CDR2 from the germline V gene are MNHEY and SMNVEV (reference sequence). The CDR3 region is CASSLASVNEQFF. For the CDR3, the DNA is TGTGCCAGCAGTTTAGCTAGCGTCAATGAGCAGTTCTTC.

The chain uses TRBV27 and TRBJ2-1; maybe TRBD2 (5 bases). The CDR3 loop spans 15 amino acids. Germline loops: CDR1 MNHEY, CDR2 SMNVEV (reference sequence). Trimming took off 3 bases at V and 3 bases at J, with 12 bases between the two ends. Here the CDR3 reads CASSFVGAVYNEQFF. In DNA, the CDR3 is TGTGCCAGCAGTTTCGTGGGAGCGGTCTACAATGAGCAGTTCTTC.

The J gene is TRBJ2-2, the V gene TRBV11-2, with a possible D match to TRBD2 (6 bases). Per the germline V gene, CDR1 is SGHAT and CDR2 is FQNNGV. The CDR3 extends over 16 amino acids. V was clipped by 1 base and J by 7 bases, with 16 bases between them. The CDR3 region is CASSLARLGVIGELFF. For the CDR3, the DNA is TGTGCCAGCAGCTTAGCTCGACTAGGGGTCATCGGGGAGCTGTTTTTT.

The V and J genes are TRBV29-1 and TRBJ2-7, with 12 bases aligning to TRBD2. In germline, CDR1 is SQVTM, CDR2 ANQGSEA. V was pared by 7 bases and J by 3 bases, with 4 bases of the junction left unmatched. The CDR3 contains 13 residues. CDR3 sequence (DNA): TGCAGCGGTTTGACTAGCGGGAGCTACGAGCAGTACTTC. Translated: CSGLTSGSYEQYF.

The chain is built from TRBV4-1 and TRBJ1-4; tentatively, D is TRBD1 (5 bases). The CDR3 runs 16 residues. Trimming removed 0 bases at V and 4 bases at J, with 12 bases between. Germline V gene lookup returns CDR1 MGHRA and CDR2 YSYEKL. The CDR3 bases are TGCGCCAGCAGCCAAGATCGGGGGGGTTTTAATGAAAAACTGTTTTTT. This gives the protein CASSQDRGGFNEKLFF.

V and J are TRBV2 and TRBJ1-5; 8 bases agree with TRBD1. V was pared by 8 bases and J by 5 bases, with 17 bases of the junction left unmatched. Germline values: CDR1 SNHLY, CDR2 FYNNEI. This CDR3 has 17 residues. This CDR3 reads CASSTPTGEYDDQPQHF. The CDR3 DNA is TGTGCCAGCTCTACTCCGACAGGGGAATACGACGATCAGCCCCAGCATTTT.

This sequence joins TRBV6-6 and TRBJ2-1; 12 nucleotides agree with TRBD2. This CDR3 spans 16 amino acids. The trim removed 6 bases at V and 6 bases at J, leaving 9 bases unmatched. Germline V gene data show CDR1 as MNHNY and CDR2 as SVGAGI (reference sequence). The CDR3 nucleotides read TGTGCCAGCAGACCTCTAGCGGGAGGGGGTTTCAATGAGCAGTTCTTC. Its protein is CASRPLAGGGFNEQFF.

The rearrangement joins TRBV15 to TRBJ2-3, with 7 bases fitting TRBD1. Unmatched junction bases numbered 11, after V lost 0 bases and J lost 2 bases. CDR3 length equals 18 residues. Germline values: CDR1 LNHNV, CDR2 YYDKDF (reference sequence). Here the CDR3 reads CATSRDRSGGRPTDTQYF. The CDR3 DNA sequence: TGTGCCACCAGCAGAGATCGGTCAGGGGGTAGACCCACAGATACGCAGTATTTT.

V and J are TRBV30 and TRBJ2-7; 10 bases fit TRBD2. The CDR3 totals 13 residues. V was clipped by 5 bases and J by 2 bases; unmatched bases: 3. Germline V lookup: CDR1 GTSNPN, CDR2 SVGIG (reference sequence). The CDR3 reads CAWQREGTYEQYF. For the CDR3, the DNA is TGTGCCTGGCAGCGGGAGGGGACCTACGAGCAGTACTTC.

This clone occurred a few times. The gene calls are TRBV7-6 and TRBJ2-2; TRBD2 agrees at 14 bases. CDR3 length: 17 residues. CDR1 and CDR2 (germline): SGHVS, FNYEAQ. Trimming took 4 bases from V and 3 from J; bases not matched to a gene: 4. CDR3 DNA sequence: TGTGCCAGCAGCTCAGGACTAGCGGGAGGTTACACCGGGGAGCTGTTTTTT. This encodes CASSSGLAGGYTGELFF.

The V gene is TRBV5-6, the J gene TRBJ2-7; possible D gene TRBD1, 5 bases. Germline V gene data show CDR1 as SGHDT and CDR2 as YYEEEE. V shed 4 bases and J shed 5 bases, with 19 bases lying between them. The length of the CDR3 is 15 residues. The CDR3 DNA is TGTGCCAGCAGCCGCCGTTTGAAAAGGGGAAACGAGCAGTACTTC. Translated: CASSRRLKRGNEQYF.

The chain combines TRBV28 with TRBJ1-2, with D possibly TRBD1 on 6 matching bases. Trimming took off 3 bases at V and 8 bases at J, with 28 bases between the two ends. Germline loops: CDR1 MDHEN, CDR2 SYDVKM. The CDR3 runs 18 residues. CDR3 in amino acids: CASSFHLSPGHPLEGYTF. In DNA form, the CDR3 reads TGTGCCAGCAGTTTTCACCTTTCCCCGGGACACCCGCTTGAGGGCTACACCTTC.

The chain employs TRBV19 and TRBJ2-5; TRBD1 aligns across 9 bases. CDR3 length: 15 amino acids. V lost 5 bases, J lost 3 bases, and 7 bases stayed unmatched. CDR1 is LNHDA and CDR2 is SQIVND in the germline V gene (reference sequence). The CDR3 here is CASSVGWTGEETQYF. CDR3 in DNA: TGTGCCAGTAGTGTGGGCTGGACAGGGGAAGAGACCCAGTACTTC.

The chain employs TRBV4-1 and TRBJ2-7; possible D gene TRBD2, 5 bases. Trimming left V 2 bases short and J 0 bases short, with 14 bases between. The CDR3 extends over 16 amino acids. Germline values: CDR1 MGHRA, CDR2 YSYEKL. CDR3 sequence reads: CASSQTTGIGSYEQYF. In DNA form, the CDR3 reads TGCGCCAGCAGCCAAACAACCGGGATAGGCTCCTACGAGCAGTACTTC.

The chain joins TRBV2 to TRBJ2-1; D not certain. CDR3 size: 15 residues. Germline loops: CDR1 SNHLY, CDR2 FYNNEI. Trimming removed 6 bases from V and 3 bases from J, with 15 bases in between. DNA of the CDR3: TGTGCCAGCAGCGAGTGGGCTTCTTACTACAATGAGCAGTTCTTC. Protein sequence: CASSEWASYYNEQFF.

The chain employs TRBV6-1 and TRBJ2-3, with 10 bases matching TRBD2. The germline CDR1 and CDR2 sequences are MNHNS and SASEGT. V trimming: 4 bases; J trimming: 1 base; junction bases outside the gene matches: 8. This CDR3 spans 17 amino acids. CDR3 DNA sequence: TGTGCCAGCAGTGTAGCGGGAGGAGAGAGGGGCACAGATACGCAGTATTTT. Protein sequence: CASSVAGGERGTDTQYF.

J is TRBJ2-5 and V is TRBV6-4; 8 bases are shared with TRBD1. Germline assignment: CDR1 MRHNA and CDR2 SNTAGT. Losses at the gene ends were 5 bases for V and 3 bases for J; bases not matched to a gene: 11. CDR3 length: 16 residues. DNA for the CDR3: TGTGCCAGCAGTCCAATTATCGGACAGGGAAAAGAGACCCAGTACTTC. Residues: CASSPIIGQGKETQYF.

The rearrangement joins TRBV10-1 to TRBJ2-3, with 9 bases identical to TRBD2. Unmatched junction bases numbered 16, after V lost 8 bases and J lost 4 bases. This CDR3 has 17 residues. From germline, CDR1 is WNHNN and CDR2 SYGVQD (reference sequence). For the CDR3, the DNA is TGCGCCAGCCATAGGACTAGCGCAGAGGAACCACCAGATACGCAGTATTTT. Its protein product is CASHRTSAEEPPDTQYF.

This clone occurred a few times. This chain uses TRBV7-9 with TRBJ1-1, with D uncertain. Trimming took off 5 bases at V and 3 bases at J, with 7 bases between the two ends. In germline, CDR1 is SEHNR, CDR2 FQNEAQ (reference sequence). This CDR3 is 12 amino acids long. The chain's CDR3 is CASSAIDTEAFF. DNA of the CDR3: TGTGCCAGCAGCGCGATCGACACTGAAGCTTTCTTT. Variable domain in full (rest from reference TRBV7-9 and TRBJ1-1): DTGVSQNPRHKITKRGQNVTFRCDPISEHNRLYWYRQTLGQGPEFLTYFQNEAQLEKSRLLSDRFSAERPKGSFSTLEIQRTEQGDSAMYLCASSAIDTEAFFGQGTRLTVV.

The chain uses TRBV28 and TRBJ2-1, with 7 bases matching TRBD2. Trimming took 2 bases from V and 4 from J; bases not matched to a gene: 5. CDR3 size: 15 residues. The germline V gene encodes CDR1 MDHEN and CDR2 SYDVKM. The CDR3 loop is CASSLAGASYNEQFF. The CDR3 DNA reads TGTGCCAGCAGTTTAGCGGGAGCGTCGTACAATGAGCAGTTCTTC.

V and J are TRBV28 and TRBJ2-7, with 9 bases lining up with TRBD1. The CDR3 has 15 amino acids. J gave up 3 bases and V 3 bases, and 6 bases lay outside the gene matches. The germline gives CDR1 MDHEN, CDR2 SYDVKM. CDR3 protein: CASSLGGTGLYEQYF. For the CDR3, the DNA is TGTGCCAGCAGTTTGGGAGGGACAGGGCTCTACGAGCAGTACTTC.

There are a few counts of this clone. The genes are TRBV2 and TRBJ1-3; no firm D call. The CDR3 loop spans 11 amino acids. Per the germline V gene, CDR1 is SNHLY and CDR2 is FYNNEI. V was shortened by 5 bases and J by 4 bases, with 3 bases between the two germline ends. The CDR3 bases are TGTGCCAGCAGTCAGGGAAACACCATATATTTT. Its protein is CASSQGNTIYF.

V and J are TRBV11-2 and TRBJ2-1; 13 bases map to TRBD2. This CDR3 spans 16 amino acids. Germline lookup yields CDR1 SGHAT and CDR2 FQNNGV. Trimming cost V 5 bases and J 7 bases; bases outside gene matches: 8. The CDR3 spells CASSPWTSGSLNEQFF. The DNA of the CDR3 is TGTGCCAGCAGCCCCTGGACTAGCGGGAGCTTAAATGAGCAGTTCTTC.

The chain combines TRBV29-1 with TRBJ2-2; no firm D call. The V gene's germline CDR1 is SQVTM and CDR2 ANQGSEA. The CDR3 covers 14 residues. Deletions cut 7 bases from V and 1 base from J, with 13 bases between. The CDR3 nucleotides are TGCAGCGCACAGAGAGACCAGAACACCGGGGAGCTGTTTTTT. Its translation is CSAQRDQNTGELFF.